This T cell receptor beta chain was obtained from a study of T cells in narcolepsy. Study-level points and caveats: Some memory CD4+ repertoires had no autoreactive clone sequences. Blood of same and different patients, but not healthy controls, reportedly held recurring autoreactive clonotypes.

For this clone: As yet, its antigen is unknown.

Produced via immunoSEQ multiplex PCR; TCRdb's table is partial and in-frame only. The data hold about 15,000 clones, with over 75% observed a single time. The ends were cut back, 5 bases at V and 8 bases at J, with 13 bases in the middle. CDR1 is LNHDA, CDR2 SQIVND, per germline (reference sequence). The CDR3 has 13 amino acids. The receptor comes from a human donor in good health. The sequenced sample consisted of memory (CD45RA-) CD4+ T cells from blood. The V call is TRBV19, the J call TRBJ2-1; a possible D gene is TRBD1 (5 bases). The CDR3 DNA reads TGTGCCAGTAGTGACAGAGGCGTAGATGAGCAGTTCTTC. It encodes CASSDRGVDEQFF.